A single TCR beta chain is shown here with its context. Its antigen is not known. This sample stems from a study of blood T cells in healthy people across ages. Study outcomes and limitations: TCR beta diversity per million T cells fell roughly linearly with age.

Then a second PCR, running roughly 7 to 11 cycles, was carried out with a sample-barcoded 5' primer and a J-beta primer mix. Each of the samples gave a minimum of 2.5 million paired-end reads that contained CDR3. TCRdb re-analysed the 5' RACE reads in MiXCR, keeping a single row per CDR3 protein. The sample lists about 570,000 distinct CDR3 sequences; about 27% were seen once. Germline CDR1 LGHNA, CDR2 YSLEER. The CDR3 covers 18 residues. V lost 0 bases and J lost 1, with 13 bases in between. These data also featured in a second study, about T cells of mothers and their children. That report adds: Related mother-child pairs showed slightly, non-significantly higher overlap than unrelated pairs.

Sequencing was performed on blood. The rearrangement uses TRBV4-3 and TRBJ2-6; D not resolved. This TCR was recovered from a boy younger than 10 in good health. As DNA, the CDR3 is TGCGCCAGCAGCCAAGAGGTAGGGTACTCTTCTGGGGCCAACGTCCTGACTTTC. Encoded protein: CASSQEVGYSSGANVLTF.